Below are 19 T cell receptor beta chains sequenced from a single sample in a study of follicular helper T cells after annual influenza vaccination (dated by TCRdb to 2017 to 2019). The sample's time point label is to be understood as: 2015-2016 season, 7 days after influenza vaccination. Library construction relied on the immunoSEQ multiplex PCR assay. In its TCRdb copy, this immuneACCESS table keeps in-frame sequences only and misses some clones. Where compared with another copy, unresolved V genes explain less than half of these, and the others have no known cause. The sample table contains some 10,000 clones; only one count was recorded for roughly 80% of them. The biggest ten clones account for 0.47% of the sample. The sequencing here drew on CXCR5+ CD38- circulating T follicular helper cells from blood, taken 7 days after influenza vaccination. The intended sense of this specimen's cell subset or site label: circulating Tfh, non-naive CD4+CXCR5+PD-1+ (ICOS+CD38+ or ICOS-CD38-). These receptors all stem from an adult who received the influenza vaccine.

The chain is built from TRBV18 and TRBJ2-3; D unresolved. This CDR3 has 13 residues. CDR1 is KGHSH, CDR2 LQKENI, per germline. Trimming pared 3 bases from V and 0 bases from J, leaving 4 bases between. CDR3 protein: CASSPFSTDTQYF. The CDR3 DNA sequence: TGTGCCAGCTCACCCTTTAGCACAGATACGCAGTATTTT.

The CDR3 reads CASSEGQNYGYTF. The CDR3 coding sequence is TGTGCCAGCAGCGAGGGACAGAACTATGGCTACACCTTC. The chain is built from TRBV5-4 and TRBJ1-2; 7 bases are shared with TRBD1. CDR1 and CDR2 (germline): SGHNT, YYREEE (reference sequence). Trimming at V came to 4 bases and at J to 2 bases, leaving 2 bases not matched to a gene. The CDR3 is 13 amino acids.

The V and J genes are TRBV7-2 and TRBJ2-7; TRBD1 might be the D (6 bases). V gave up 5 bases and J gave up 2 bases, with 13 bases separating them. This CDR3 has 14 amino acids. CDR1 and CDR2 from the germline V gene are SGHTA and FQGNSA. DNA for the CDR3: TGTGCCAGCAGCCCTCAGACAGGAGCCTACGAGCAGTACTTC. It is translated as CASSPQTGAYEQYF.

This chain connects TRBV7-8 to TRBJ2-3; D may be TRBD1 (5 bases). Deletions cut 5 bases from V and 2 bases from J, with 14 bases between. Germline V CDR1 and CDR2: SGHVS, FQNEAQ. This CDR3 is built from 15 residues. The CDR3 loop reads CASSPTLQVTDTQYF. Written as DNA, the CDR3 is TGTGCCAGCAGCCCAACTCTACAGGTCACAGATACGCAGTATTTT.

This chain connects TRBV7-9 to TRBJ2-2, with TRBD2 matching 8 bases. V gave up 5 bases and J gave up 6 bases; unmatched junction bases: 8. The germline V gene encodes CDR1 SEHNR and CDR2 FQNEAQ (reference sequence). This CDR3 is built from 15 residues. CDR3 sequence: CASSPMARGAGELFF. CDR3 coding DNA: TGTGCCAGCAGCCCTATGGCGCGGGGGGCCGGGGAGCTGTTTTTT.

The J gene is TRBJ1-2, the V gene TRBV18; D gene ambiguous. This CDR3 spans 13 amino acids. Germline CDR1 is KGHSH and CDR2 is LQKENI. V shed 6 bases and J shed 3 bases, with 11 bases lying between them. CDR3 sequence reads: CASSPKVDYGYTF. CDR3 in DNA: TGTGCCAGCTCGCCGAAGGTTGACTATGGCTACACCTTC.

The chain employs TRBV12-5 and TRBJ2-7; D may correspond to TRBD1 or TRBD2 (5 bases each). This CDR3 is 15 amino acids long. The V end lost 8 bases, the J end lost 6 bases, and 23 bases lay between the germline ends. Germline V gene data show CDR1 as LGHNT and CDR2 as FRNRAP. CDR3 DNA: TGTGCTAGTTCGGTTTGGGGGATTGCTTCTCGCGAGCAGTACTTC. Encoded protein: CASSVWGIASREQYF.

V usage is TRBV19 and J usage is TRBJ2-6; D is unclear. V was trimmed by 3 bases and J by 0 bases, leaving 6 bases between them. This CDR3 region has 15 residues. CDR1 LNHDA and CDR2 SQIVND come from the germline V gene (reference sequence). CDR3 protein: CASSIGDSGANVLTF. In DNA, the CDR3 is TGTGCCAGTAGTATCGGAGACTCTGGGGCCAACGTCCTGACTTTC.

The V and J genes are TRBV2 and TRBJ2-3; D could derive from TRBD1 or TRBD2 (5 bases each). Per germline, CDR1 SNHLY and CDR2 FYNNEI. Trimming cost V 7 bases and J 3 bases, with 14 bases left between them. The CDR3 contains 14 residues. The CDR3 DNA is TGTGCCAGCAAGGGGAGCTTGGTTACAGATACGCAGTATTTT. This translates into CASKGSLVTDTQYF.

V is TRBV30 and J is TRBJ1-4, with D maybe TRBD1 (5 bases). The ends were cut back, 1 base at V and 6 bases at J, with 12 bases in the middle. Germline assignment: CDR1 GTSNPN and CDR2 SVGIG (reference sequence). The CDR3 totals 14 residues. In DNA, the CDR3 is TGTGCCTGGAGTGCCGGGACGGCCTATGAAAAACTGTTTTTT. It yields the protein CAWSAGTAYEKLFF. Full variable domain (missing parts from reference TRBV30 and TRBJ1-4): SQTIHQWPATLVQPVGSPLSLECTVEGTSNPNLYWYRQAAGRGLQLLFYSVGIGQISSEVPQNLSASRPQDRQFILSSKKLLLSDSGFYLCAWSAGTAYEKLFFGSGTQLSVL.

This chain uses TRBV12-5 with TRBJ2-3, with 8 nucleotides matching TRBD2. The CDR3 extends over 15 amino acids. Trimming cost V 1 base and J 4 bases; bases outside gene matches: 4. Germline V gives CDR1 LGHNT, CDR2 FRNRAP. The CDR3 protein is CASGLERGGPDTQYF. CDR3 nucleotide sequence: TGTGCTAGTGGTTTGGAACGGGGGGGCCCAGATACGCAGTATTTT.

This clone showed up just a few times. The chain is built from TRBV11-1 and TRBJ2-7; 7 bases line up with TRBD1. The J segment lost 3 bases and the V segment lost 5 bases, leaving 4 bases of the junction unmatched. The germline gives CDR1 SGHAT, CDR2 FQDESV (reference sequence). The CDR3 totals 13 residues. CDR3 residues: CASSIGQDYEQYF. The CDR3 nucleotides are TGTGCCAGCAGCATCGGACAGGACTACGAGCAGTACTTC.

This clone was observed a few times. The CDR3 here is CASNLWGEGDNEQFF. CDR3 DNA: TGTGCCAGCAACCTATGGGGGGAGGGGGACAATGAGCAGTTCTTC. J is TRBJ2-1 and V is TRBV7-2; possible D gene TRBD2, 7 bases. V lost 7 bases to trimming and J lost 5 bases, with 18 bases between them. The germline CDR1 and CDR2 sequences are SGHTA and FQGNSA. The length of the CDR3 is 15 residues.

Here the CDR3 reads CAWTRQRELFF. The CDR3 region has the DNA TGTGCCTGGACCAGGCAGCGGGAGCTGTTTTTT. The chain recombines TRBV30 with TRBJ2-2; no clear D. The V gene lost 4 bases and the J gene lost 9 bases, with 9 bases spanning the gap. The CDR3 is 11 residues long. Germline values: CDR1 GTSNPN, CDR2 SVGIG (reference sequence).

This clone was observed a few times. J is TRBJ1-1 and V is TRBV12-5; no clear D. V was pared by 5 bases and J by 7 bases, with 11 bases between. Germline lookup yields CDR1 LGHNT and CDR2 FRNRAP. The CDR3 has 12 residues. Here the CDR3 DNA reads TGTGCTAGTGGTCCTTTCTTAGGTGAAGCTTTCTTT. Translated, it gives CASGPFLGEAFF.

The J gene is TRBJ1-1, the V gene TRBV7-6, with 7 bases identical to TRBD1. The length of the CDR3 is 15 residues. Germline-derived CDR1 and CDR2 are SGHVS and FNYEAQ. V was pared by 4 bases and J by 1 base, with 6 bases of the junction left unmatched. The CDR3 loop is CASSSQTGENTEAFF. The CDR3 nucleotides are TGTGCCAGCAGCTCTCAAACAGGGGAGAACACTGAAGCTTTCTTT. The complete variable domain, with remaining parts taken from reference TRBV7-6 and TRBJ1-1, reads GAGVSQSPRYKVTKRGQDVALRCDPISGHVSLYWYRQALGQGPEFLTYFNYEAQQDKSGLPNDRFSAERPEGSISTLTIQRTEQRDSAMYRCASSSQTGENTEAFFGQGTRLTVV.

The V and J genes are TRBV19 and TRBJ1-5, with D maybe TRBD1 (5 bases). This CDR3 comprises 15 residues. CDR1 and CDR2 from the germline V gene are LNHDA and SQIVND (reference sequence). Trimming stripped 1 base from V and 6 bases from J, with 13 bases between. CDR3 amino acids: CASSIAGQGAQPQHF. CDR3 DNA: TGTGCCAGTAGTATAGCGGGGCAGGGCGCTCAGCCCCAGCATTTT. The full variable domain, in which reference TRBV19 and TRBJ1-5 provide the parts outside the CDR3, is DGGITQSPKYLFRKEGQNVTLSCEQNLNHDAMYWYRQDPGQGLRLIYYSQIVNDFQKGDIAEGYSVSREKKESFPLTVTSAQKNPTAFYLCASSIAGQGAQPQHFGDGTRLSIL.

The chain has TRBV5-6 and TRBJ2-1; unclear D gene. V dropped 5 bases and J dropped 8 bases, with 17 bases sitting between them. Germline CDR1 reads SGHDT; CDR2 reads YYEEEE. The CDR3 runs to 14 residues. Written as DNA, the CDR3 is TGTGCCAGCAGGTGGGTAACGGAAGTGCATGAGCAGTTCTTC. Translated, it gives CASRWVTEVHEQFF.

The V call is TRBV5-1, the J call TRBJ1-4, with D uncertain. CDR1 and CDR2 from the germline V gene are SGHRS and YFSETQ. V was pared by 0 bases and J by 4 bases, with 13 bases between. The CDR3 contains 16 residues. DNA of the CDR3: TGCGCCAGCAGCTTGGAGGGCAGTGGGAATAATGAAAAACTGTTTTTT. Translating gives CASSLEGSGNNEKLFF.